Listed below are T cell receptor beta chains from one sample, sequenced in a study of CD8 T cells in Susac syndrome. TCRdb redid the calling of the immunoSEQ multiplex PCR reads with MiXCR, one entry per CDR3 protein. The data show about 200,000 distinct CDR3 sequences, 85% to 95% seen once. Sequenced material: CD4+ T cells from PBMCs. The receptors come from a human donor in good health. Each CDR3 is given with its conserved first and last residue. The D gene is left open where the match is weak. Size values are once, few and many counts, or a class for expanded clones, and some rows have none.

>once|TRBV5-1|.|TRBJ2-3
CASSWDGLTDTQYF
TGCGCCAGCAGCTGGGACGGCCTCACAGATACGCAGTATTTT
>.|TRBV12-3/TRBV12-4|.|TRBJ1-6
CASSLYAGRSPLHF
TGTGCCAGCAGTTTATACGCGGGACGGTCACCCCTCCACTTT
>.|TRBV4-1|TRBD1|TRBJ1-5
CASSQDDTGGSGQPQHF
TGCGCCAGCAGCCAAGATGATACAGGGGGCTCTGGTCAGCCCCAGCATTTT
>.|TRBV19|TRBD1|TRBJ1-6
CASSPAGGNSPLHF
TGTGCCAGTAGCCCTGCAGGGGGTAATTCACCCCTCCACTTT
>.|TRBV30|.|TRBJ1-5
CAGPGGRQPQHF
TGTGCCGGACCCGGGGGGCGTCAGCCCCAGCATTTT
>.|TRBV18|.|TRBJ1-1
CASSPALEMGTEAFF
TGTGCCAGCTCTCCCGCCCTGGAAATGGGCACTGAAGCTTTCTTT
>.|TRBV5-1|.|TRBJ2-5
CASSFPLGETQYF
TGCGCCAGCAGCTTTCCCCTCGGCGAGACCCAGTACTTC
>.|TRBV29-1|.|TRBJ2-1
CSVPTGGDEQFF
TGCAGCGTTCCCACGGGGGGCGATGAGCAGTTCTTC
>.|TRBV20-1|.|TRBJ2-1
CSARARDGEQFF
TGCAGTGCTAGAGCAAGAGACGGTGAGCAGTTCTTC
>once|TRBV20-1|TRBD2|TRBJ2-3
CSASQTSGGAWNTQYF
TGCAGTGCTAGTCAGACTAGCGGGGGGGCATGGAATACGCAGTATTTT
>.|TRBV9|.|TRBJ1-6
CASSSPDPGRPLHF
TGTGCCAGCAGTAGTCCAGACCCCGGAAGGCCCCTCCACTTT
>.|TRBV11-2|TRBD1|TRBJ1-5
CASAGGPNQPQHF
TGTGCCAGCGCAGGGGGCCCTAATCAGCCCCAGCATTTT
>.|TRBV7-9|TRBD1|TRBJ2-3
CASSLGDLAQGDTDTQYF
TGTGCCAGCAGCTTAGGCGATCTAGCACAGGGGGACACAGATACGCAGTATTTT
>once|TRBV29-1|TRBD2|TRBJ2-1
CSVRGPSGGALGDYNEQFF
TGCAGCGTTAGGGGACCCAGCGGGGGGGCTTTGGGAGATTACAATGAGCAGTTCTTC
>.|TRBV15|.|TRBJ1-1
CATSRDPSGRTEAFF
TGTGCCACCAGCAGAGATCCCTCCGGGCGAACTGAAGCTTTCTTT
>few|TRBV3-1|.|TRBJ1-1
CASSQVRGEAFF
TGTGCCAGCAGCCAAGTCAGGGGTGAAGCTTTCTTT
>.|TRBV3-1|TRBD2|TRBJ2-3
CASGRGGPDTQYF
TGTGCCAGCGGGCGGGGGGGCCCAGATACGCAGTATTTT
>.|TRBV19|.|TRBJ1-1
CASSINGGRTEAFF
TGTGCCAGTAGTATTAACGGGGGTCGAACTGAAGCTTTCTTT
>.|TRBV15|.|TRBJ2-7
CATSRDETAEQYF
TGTGCCACCAGCAGAGATGAGACGGCCGAGCAGTACTTC
>.|TRBV4-2|.|TRBJ2-5
CASSQAGGQETQYF
TGTGCCAGCAGCCAAGCGGGCGGCCAAGAGACCCAGTACTTC
>.|TRBV19|.|TRBJ1-2
CASNGQGGYTF
TGTGCCAGTAATGGTCAGGGGGGCTACACCTTC
>.|TRBV30|.|TRBJ2-1
CAWCPFTYNEQFF
TGTGCCTGGTGCCCGTTCACCTACAATGAGCAGTTCTTC
>.|TRBV20-1|.|TRBJ2-1
CSGASLNEQFF
TGCAGTGGGGCCTCGCTTAATGAGCAGTTCTTC
>.|TRBV25-1|TRBD1|TRBJ2-3
CASSDLPPTGGDTQYF
TGTGCCAGCAGTGACCTACCCCCGACAGGGGGGGATACGCAGTATTTT
>.|TRBV5-1|.|TRBJ2-3
CASSFPGTTDTQYF
TGCGCCAGCAGCTTTCCAGGGACCACAGATACGCAGTATTTT
>.|TRBV29-1|.|TRBJ2-5
CSVSGSQETQYF
TGCAGCGTTTCAGGGTCCCAAGAGACCCAGTACTTC
>.|TRBV15|TRBD2|TRBJ2-3
CATSRLYSGGISSTDTQYF
TGTGCCACCAGCAGACTATATAGCGGGGGCATTTCTAGCACAGATACGCAGTATTTT